This note documents a single TCR beta chain sequence. The entry originates in a study of control samples from healthy donors and cancer patients. Looked up from germline, CDR1 is SGHAT and CDR2 is FQNNGV. V was pared by 8 bases and J by 8 bases, with 14 bases between. This CDR3 region has 12 residues. The repertoire was sequenced with immunoSEQ multiplex PCR; TCRdb's copy has only in-frame clones and lacks some. Of over 150,000 clones listed, about 90% were seen once; the top ten hold 2% to 2.5%. The origin of this receptor is a woman aged 40 to 49 in good health. This sequence joins TRBV11-2 and TRBJ2-3; D might be TRBD1 (5 bases). The specimen sequenced was blood. The CDR3 protein is CASEDNYGTQYF. In DNA, the CDR3 is TGTGCCAGCGAGGACAATTACGGTACGCAGTATTTT.